This TCR beta chain derives from a study of T cells in Graves' hyperthyroidism and ophthalmopathy. Study findings and constraints: Separating ophthalmopathy from stable hyperthyroidism was achieved by a 13 V-J model.

Researchers amplified the TCR beta CDR3 regions from RNA transcripts. A set of HTBI primers served as the primers for a first-round RT-PCR of the TCR CDR3. Each CDR3 protein is one row after TCRdb ran MiXCR on the multiplex PCR reads. The data show around 600,000 distinct CDR3 sequences, with around a sixth seen just once and roughly 7.3% held by the top ten. Of note for this clonotype: Its antigen is not identified.

The germline CDR1 and CDR2 sequences are SGHTA and FQGNSA. There are 16 residues in the CDR3. With 3 bases clipped from V and 7 bases from J, the junction kept 6 bases outside the gene matches. Each patient was aged 18 to 65 and had newly diagnosed hyperthyroidism of under 2 months' duration. Exclusion of a patient resulted from uncontrolled infection, other autoimmune disease, pregnancy or lactation. In making diagnoses, clinical symptoms, serum thyroxine and TRAb, thyroid ultrasound and orbital computed tomography were all used. The chain uses TRBV7-2 and TRBJ2-3; 14 bases are shared with TRBD2. The specimen sequenced was blood. This clonotype originated in a woman under 40 with Graves' hyperthyroidism. CDR3 sequence (DNA): TGTGCCAGCAGCTTCGGGGGACTAGCGGGAGTGAATACGCAGTATTTT. Its translation is CASSFGGLAGVNTQYF.